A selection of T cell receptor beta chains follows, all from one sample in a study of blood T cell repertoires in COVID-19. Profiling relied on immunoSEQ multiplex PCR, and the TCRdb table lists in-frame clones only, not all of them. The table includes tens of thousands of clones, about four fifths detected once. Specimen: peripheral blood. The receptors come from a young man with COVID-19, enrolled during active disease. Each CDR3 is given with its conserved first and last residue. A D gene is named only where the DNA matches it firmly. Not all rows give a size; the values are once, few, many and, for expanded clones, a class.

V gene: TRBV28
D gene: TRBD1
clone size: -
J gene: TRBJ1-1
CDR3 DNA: TGTGCCAGCAGTTTATGGTATCACAGGGGGATGACTGAAGCTTTCTTT
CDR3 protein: CASSLWYHRGMTEAFF

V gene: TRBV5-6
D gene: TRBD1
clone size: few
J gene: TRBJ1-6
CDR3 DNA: TGTGCCAGCAGCTTCGGGTTGGGGACAGGGAATTCACCCCTCCACTTT
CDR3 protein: CASSFGLGTGNSPLHF

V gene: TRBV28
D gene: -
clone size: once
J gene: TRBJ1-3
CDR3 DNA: TGTGCCAGCAAACCCGACAGCCTCTCTGGAAACACCATATATTTT
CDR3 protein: CASKPDSLSGNTIYF

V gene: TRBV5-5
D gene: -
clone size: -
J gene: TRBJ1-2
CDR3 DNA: TGTGCCTGCACGCGGGGGGCGCAGGACTATGGCTACACCTTC
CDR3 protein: CACTRGAQDYGYTF

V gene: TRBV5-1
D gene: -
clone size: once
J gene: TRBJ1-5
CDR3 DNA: TGCGCCAGCAGCTTGGTGGGCAGGCCTGGTGATAATCTGCATTTT
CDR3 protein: CASSLVGRPGDNLHF

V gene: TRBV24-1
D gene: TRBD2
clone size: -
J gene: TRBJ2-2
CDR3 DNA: TGTGCCACCAGTGATACTCTAGCGGGGGGCCGTTTTTCCACCGGGGAGCTGTTTTTT
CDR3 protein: CATSDTLAGGRFSTGELFF

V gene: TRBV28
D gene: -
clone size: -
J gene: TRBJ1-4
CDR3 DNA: TGTGCCATCGCGGGGGTAGCGGATGAAAAACTGTTTTTT
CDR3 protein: CAIAGVADEKLFF

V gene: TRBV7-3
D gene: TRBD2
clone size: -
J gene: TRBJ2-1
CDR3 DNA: TGTGCCAGCAGCTGGTTACCCAGCGGGAGTGATGAGCAGTTCTTC
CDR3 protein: CASSWLPSGSDEQFF

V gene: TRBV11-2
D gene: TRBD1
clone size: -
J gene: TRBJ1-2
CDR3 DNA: TGTGCCAGCAGCTCTCCAGGGGGCGACGGCTACACCTTC
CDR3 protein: CASSSPGGDGYTF

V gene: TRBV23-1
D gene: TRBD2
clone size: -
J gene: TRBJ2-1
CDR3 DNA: TGCGCCAGCAGTCAATCCCTGGCTAGCGGGAGTGTTAATGAGCAGTTCTTC
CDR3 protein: CASSQSLASGSVNEQFF

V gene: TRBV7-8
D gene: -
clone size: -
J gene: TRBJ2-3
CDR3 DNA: TGTGCCAGCAGCCCTGACTGGGTCCGAAGCCGCCGTCGCACAGATACGCAGTATTTT
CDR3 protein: CASSPDWVRSRRRTDTQYF

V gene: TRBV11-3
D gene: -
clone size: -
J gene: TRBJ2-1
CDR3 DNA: TGTGCCAGCAGCTCGCCCACGGACAGTCCTAGAAGCTCCTACAATGAGCAGTTCTTC
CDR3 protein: CASSSPTDSPRSSYNEQFF

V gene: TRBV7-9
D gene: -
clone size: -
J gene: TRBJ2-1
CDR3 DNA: TGTGCCAGCAGCTTAGATGTCTGGGGGCGTGTTGAGCAGTTCTTC
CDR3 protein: CASSLDVWGRVEQFF

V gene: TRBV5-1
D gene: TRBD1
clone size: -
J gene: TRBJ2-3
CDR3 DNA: TGCGCCAGCAGCTTACAGGGGGCCTCCACAGATACGCAGTATTTT
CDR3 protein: CASSLQGASTDTQYF

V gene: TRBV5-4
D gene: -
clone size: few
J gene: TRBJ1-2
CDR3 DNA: TGTGCCAGCAGCTTGGGACGCCGACAAAGCTATGGCTACACCTTC
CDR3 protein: CASSLGRRQSYGYTF

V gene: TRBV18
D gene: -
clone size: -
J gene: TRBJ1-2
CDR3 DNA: TGTGCCAGCTCACCGGCCAGGGGAAACTATGGCTACACCTTC
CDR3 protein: CASSPARGNYGYTF

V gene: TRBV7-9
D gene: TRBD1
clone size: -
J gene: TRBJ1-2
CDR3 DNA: TGTGCCAGCAGCTCGGACAGGCCTGGAGGCTACACCTTC
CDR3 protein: CASSSDRPGGYTF

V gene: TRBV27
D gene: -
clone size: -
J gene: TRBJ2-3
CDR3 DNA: TGTGCCAGCAGTGTGCTAGCAACAGATACGCAGTATTTT
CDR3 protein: CASSVLATDTQYF

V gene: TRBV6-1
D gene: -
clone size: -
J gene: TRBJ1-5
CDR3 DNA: TGTGCCAGCAGTGATGGGCAGTACGAACAGCCCCAGCATTTT
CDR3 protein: CASSDGQYEQPQHF

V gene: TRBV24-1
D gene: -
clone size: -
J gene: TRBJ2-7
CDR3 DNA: TGTGCCACCAGTGATCCCAGAGGGGGGGGCTACGAGCAGTACTTC
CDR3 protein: CATSDPRGGGYEQYF

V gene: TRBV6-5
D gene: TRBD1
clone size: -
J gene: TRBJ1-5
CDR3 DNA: TGTGCCAGCAGTTACGATCAAGGGGGCTTGCAGCCCCAGCATTTT
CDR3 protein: CASSYDQGGLQPQHF

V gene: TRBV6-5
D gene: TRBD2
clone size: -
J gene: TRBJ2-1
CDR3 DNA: TGTGCCAGCTCACGGACTAGCGGGGGATACAATGAGCAGTTCTTC
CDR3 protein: CASSRTSGGYNEQFF

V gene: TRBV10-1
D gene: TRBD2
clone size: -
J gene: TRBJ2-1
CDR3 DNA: TGCGCCAGCAGTAACGGACTAGCCAATGAGCAGTTCTTC
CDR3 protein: CASSNGLANEQFF

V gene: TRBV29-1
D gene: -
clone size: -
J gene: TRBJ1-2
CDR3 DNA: TGCAGCGTTGATCCAGGTAGCGATGGCTACACCTTC
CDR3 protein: CSVDPGSDGYTF

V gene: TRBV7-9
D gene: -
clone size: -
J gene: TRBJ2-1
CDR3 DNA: TGTGCCAGCAGCAATTTAGGGGTTACTAGCCCCTACAATGAGCAGTTCTTC
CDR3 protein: CASSNLGVTSPYNEQFF

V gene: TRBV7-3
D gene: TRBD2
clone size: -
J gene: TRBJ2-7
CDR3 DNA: TGTGCCAGCAGCGCAGGACTAGCGGGAGGTAACGAGCAGTACTTC
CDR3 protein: CASSAGLAGGNEQYF

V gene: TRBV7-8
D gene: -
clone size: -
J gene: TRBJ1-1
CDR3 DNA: TGTGCCAGCAGCTTAGAGGCACTCAGGGGCACTGAAGCTTTCTTT
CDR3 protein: CASSLEALRGTEAFF

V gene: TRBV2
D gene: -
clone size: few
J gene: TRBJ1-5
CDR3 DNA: TGTGCCAGCAGTGATAAGAGACAGGGCAATCAGCCCCAGCATTTT
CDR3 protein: CASSDKRQGNQPQHF

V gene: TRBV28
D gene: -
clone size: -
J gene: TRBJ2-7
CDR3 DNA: TGTGCCAGCAGTTTATTCAGGGACGAGCAGTACTTC
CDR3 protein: CASSLFRDEQYF

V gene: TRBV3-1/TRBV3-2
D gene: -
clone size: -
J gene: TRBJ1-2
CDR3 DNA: TGTGCCAGCAGCCAAGCCTCGGGGGAGGACTATGGCTACACCTTC
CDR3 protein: CASSQASGEDYGYTF

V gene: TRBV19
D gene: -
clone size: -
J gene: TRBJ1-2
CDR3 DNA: TGTGCCAGTAGTGTTGGAGGGGAAGGCTACACCTTC
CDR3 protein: CASSVGGEGYTF

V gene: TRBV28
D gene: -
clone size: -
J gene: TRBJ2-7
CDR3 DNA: TGTGCCAGCAGTTTTACAGGGTTCCACGAGCAGTACTTC
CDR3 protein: CASSFTGFHEQYF

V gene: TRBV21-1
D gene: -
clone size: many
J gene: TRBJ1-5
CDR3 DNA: TGTGCCAGCAGCCTTGGGGACAGAAGGAATCAGCCCCAGCATTTT
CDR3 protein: CASSLGDRRNQPQHF

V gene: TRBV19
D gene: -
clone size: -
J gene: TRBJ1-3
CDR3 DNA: TGTGCCACTCGGCCGACAGCCTACTCTGGAAACACCATATATTTT
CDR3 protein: CATRPTAYSGNTIYF

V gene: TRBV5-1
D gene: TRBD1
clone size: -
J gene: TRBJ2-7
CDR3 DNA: TGCGCTAGCGGGACAGGGGGCTTTAGTAACGAGCAGTACTTC
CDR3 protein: CASGTGGFSNEQYF

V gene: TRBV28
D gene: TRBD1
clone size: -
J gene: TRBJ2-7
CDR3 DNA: TGTGCCAGCAATCGATCGGACAGGCCCTACGAGCAGTACTTC
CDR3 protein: CASNRSDRPYEQYF

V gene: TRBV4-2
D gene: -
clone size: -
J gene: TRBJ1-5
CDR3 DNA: TGTGCCAGCAGCCAAGAAGGCGGACAGCCTTATAGCAATCAGCCCCAGCATTTT
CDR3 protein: CASSQEGGQPYSNQPQHF

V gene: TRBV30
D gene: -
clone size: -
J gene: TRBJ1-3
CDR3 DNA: TGTGCCTGTGCGGCGGAGACCTCTGGAAACACCATATATTTT
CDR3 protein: CACAAETSGNTIYF

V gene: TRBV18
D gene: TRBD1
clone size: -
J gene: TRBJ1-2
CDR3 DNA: TGTGCCAGCTCACAAAGACAGGGGACGAATGGCTACACCTTC
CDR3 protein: CASSQRQGTNGYTF

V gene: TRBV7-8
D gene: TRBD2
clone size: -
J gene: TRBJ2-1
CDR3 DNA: TGTGCCAGCAGCTTAGTCCCAACGGGACTAGCGGGTCCGTCCTACAATGAGCAGTTCTTC
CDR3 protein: CASSLVPTGLAGPSYNEQFF

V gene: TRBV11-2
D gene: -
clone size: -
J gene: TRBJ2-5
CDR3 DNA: TGTGCCAGCAGCCGCAGAACAGGAAATCAAGAGACCCAGTACTTC
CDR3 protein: CASSRRTGNQETQYF

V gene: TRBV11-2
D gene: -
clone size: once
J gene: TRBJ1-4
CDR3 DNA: TGTGCCAGCAGCTTCTCGGACAGTTCTAATGAAAAACTGTTTTTT
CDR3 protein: CASSFSDSSNEKLFF

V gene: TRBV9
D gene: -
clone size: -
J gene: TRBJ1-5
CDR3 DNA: TGTGCCAGCAGCGTAGGGGACACCTATCAGCCCCAGCATTTT
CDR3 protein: CASSVGDTYQPQHF

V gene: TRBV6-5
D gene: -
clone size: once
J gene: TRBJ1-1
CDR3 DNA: TGTGCCAGCAGTTATTCGGTGAACACTGAAGCTTTCTTT
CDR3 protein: CASSYSVNTEAFF

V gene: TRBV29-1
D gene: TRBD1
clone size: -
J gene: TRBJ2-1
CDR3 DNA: TGCAGCGTTGACCACCCACAGGGGGCGATCGTCAATGAGCAGTTCTTC
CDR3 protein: CSVDHPQGAIVNEQFF

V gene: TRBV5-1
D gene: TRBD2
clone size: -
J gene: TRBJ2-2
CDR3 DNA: TGCGCCAGCAGCTTAGGACTAGCGAACACCGGGGAGCTGTTTTTT
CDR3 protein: CASSLGLANTGELFF

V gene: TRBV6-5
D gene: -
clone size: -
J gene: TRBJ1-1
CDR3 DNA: TGTGCCAGCAGTTACTCTGGACAGCCCACTGTTGAAGCTTTCTTT
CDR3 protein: CASSYSGQPTVEAFF

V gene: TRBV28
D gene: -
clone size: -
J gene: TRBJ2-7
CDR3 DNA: TGTGCCAGCAGTGTAACCTACGAGCAGTACTTC
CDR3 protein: CASSVTYEQYF

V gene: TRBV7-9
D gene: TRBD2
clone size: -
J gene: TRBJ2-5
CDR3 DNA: TGTGCCAGCAGCTCAGTAAACCCCCCTAGCGGGAGCCAAGAGACCCAGTACTTC
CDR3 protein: CASSSVNPPSGSQETQYF

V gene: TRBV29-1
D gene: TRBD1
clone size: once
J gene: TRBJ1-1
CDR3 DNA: TGCAGCGTCTCCGGACAGGCCAACACTGAAGCTTTCTTT
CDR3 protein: CSVSGQANTEAFF